Following are 20 T cell receptor beta chains from one sample sequenced in a study of T cell responses to AZD1222 COVID-19 vaccine. The method was immunoSEQ multiplex PCR; TCRdb's version includes in-frame clones alone and lacks a portion of them. This sample has 53,000 or so clones; 85% occur once, and the top ten carry roughly a fifth. This specimen consisted of peripheral blood, obtained on day 0 of MenACWY control vaccination. Receptors were obtained from an adult in good health.

This rearrangement joins TRBV2 to TRBJ1-6, with 8 bases fitting TRBD1. CDR1 and CDR2 (germline): SNHLY, FYNNEI. This CDR3 has 14 residues. Germline trimming cut 6 bases from V and 10 bases from J; bases unmatched to any gene: 8. For the CDR3, the DNA is TGTGCCAGCAGACGGACAGGGTTGGTATCACCCCTCCACTTT. Amino acid sequence: CASRRTGLVSPLHF.

This clone was detected a few times. J is TRBJ2-3 and V is TRBV6-2 or TRBV6-3; D remains ambiguous. The V end lost 2 bases, the J end lost 0 bases, and 6 bases lay between the germline ends. CDR1 and CDR2 from the germline V gene are MNHEY and SVGEGT. This CDR3 has 14 amino acids. CDR3 nucleotide sequence: TGTGCCAGCAGTTACGGCGTTAGCACAGATACGCAGTATTTT. Residues: CASSYGVSTDTQYF.

This clone showed up just a few times. The chain carries TRBV5-3 and TRBJ2-7; D not resolved. TRBV5-3 is labeled an ORF, and its function is uncertain. V was shortened by 3 bases and J by 2 bases, with 12 bases between the two germline ends. The length of the CDR3 is 14 residues. CDR3 sequence (DNA): TGTGCCAGAAGCTATGGCCATCGGACCTACGAGCAGTACTTC. Amino acid sequence: CARSYGHRTYEQYF.

J is TRBJ1-1 and V is TRBV10-1, with 7 bases aligning to TRBD1. The CDR3 has 14 residues. Losses at the gene ends were 6 bases for V and 4 bases for J; bases not matched to a gene: 8. Germline V gene lookup returns CDR1 WNHNN and CDR2 SYGVQD (reference sequence). Written as DNA, the CDR3 is TGCGCCAGCAGCGAATACAGGGGAGGCACTGAAGCTTTCTTT. Translation gives CASSEYRGGTEAFF.

This clone was detected only a few times. The gene calls are TRBV5-4 and TRBJ2-2; D is unresolved. The CDR3 sequence is 12 residues long. Germline lookup yields CDR1 SGHNT and CDR2 YYREEE (reference sequence). V dropped 2 bases and J dropped 4 bases, with 3 bases sitting between them. The CDR3 DNA reads as TGTGCCAGCAGCTTCATCACCGGGGAGCTGTTTTTT. This encodes CASSFITGELFF. The variable domain in full, completed from reference TRBV5-4 and TRBJ2-2, reads ETGVTQSPTHLIKTRGQQVTLRCSSQSGHNTVSWYQQALGQGPQFIFQYYREEENGRGNFPPRFSGLQFPNYSSELNVNALELDDSALYLCASSFITGELFFGEGSRLTVL.

This chain uses TRBV27 with TRBJ2-3, with 9 bases lining up with TRBD2. The CDR3 consists of 17 residues. V dropped 7 bases and J dropped 4; count of bases not matched to a gene: 15. Germline CDR1 and CDR2: MNHEY and SMNVEV (reference sequence). The CDR3 nucleotides are TGTGCCAGCAAGGTGCTAGCGGGGACTTTGGGGCCAGATACGCAGTATTTT. Amino acids: CASKVLAGTLGPDTQYF.

The chain links TRBV6-5 to TRBJ2-7, with D maybe TRBD2 (6 bases). Trimming pared 6 bases from V and 2 bases from J, leaving 17 bases between. The CDR3 loop spans 15 amino acids. Germline V gene sequence: CDR1 MNHEY, CDR2 SVGAGI. The DNA of the CDR3 is TGTGCCAGCAGCCTCAGCGGGCTAAACACCTACGAGCAGTACTTC. Translating gives CASSLSGLNTYEQYF.

The rearrangement joins TRBV5-1 to TRBJ1-4; possible D gene TRBD1, 6 bases. CDR3 size: 14 residues. Germline CDR1 and CDR2: SGHRS and YFSETQ. The ends were cut back, 4 bases at V and 8 bases at J, with 15 bases in the middle. The CDR3 reads CASSQTGMGEKLFF. For the CDR3, the DNA is TGCGCCAGCAGCCAAACAGGGATGGGGGAAAAACTGTTTTTT.

V is TRBV5-6 and J is TRBJ2-7; tentatively, D is TRBD2 (6 bases). The CDR3 runs to 13 residues. Trimming stripped 2 bases from V and 7 bases from J, with 13 bases between. Germline V gene data show CDR1 as SGHDT and CDR2 as YYEEEE. This CDR3 is CASSFQAGREQYF. DNA for the CDR3: TGTGCCAGCAGCTTCCAGGCCGGGAGAGAGCAGTACTTC.

The rearrangement joins TRBV24-1 to TRBJ2-1; D is perhaps TRBD1 (6 bases). Trimming took 4 bases from V and 13 from J, leaving 19 bases between them. The V gene's germline CDR1 is KGHDR and CDR2 SFDVKD. The CDR3 spans 14 residues. CDR3 protein: CATSENLGRGGQFF. The CDR3 DNA follows: TGTGCCACCAGTGAAAACCTCGGCAGGGGCGGTCAGTTCTTC.

Comments on this clone: One end of the junction fails to match germline, which may point to a read error. The V gene is TRBV6-2 or TRBV6-3, the J gene TRBJ1-1, with D possibly TRBD1 on 6 matching bases. The CDR3 runs 13 residues. Germline CDR1 and CDR2: MNHEY and SVGEGT. CDR3 nucleotide sequence: TGTGCCAGCAGTAACTCCAGGGGCCCTGAAGCTTTCTTT. This sequence encodes CASSNSRGPEAFF.

V gene TRBV28 combines with J gene TRBJ2-1, with 13 bases lining up with TRBD2. With 2 bases clipped from V and 6 bases from J, the junction kept 13 bases outside the gene matches. Germline CDR1 is MDHEN and CDR2 is SYDVKM. The CDR3 is 19 amino acids. Here the CDR3 reads CASSLSTSGGGHRFNEQFF. The CDR3 DNA reads TGTGCCAGCAGTTTAAGTACTAGCGGGGGGGGCCACCGTTTCAATGAGCAGTTCTTC.

This rearrangement joins TRBV5-4 to TRBJ1-1; D unclear. V was clipped by 0 bases and J by 4 bases, with 13 bases between them. CDR1 SGHNT and CDR2 YYREEE come from the germline V gene (reference sequence). The CDR3 is 15 amino acids. For the CDR3, the DNA is TGTGCCAGCAGCTTGGCCACCGGCCGAGGCACTGAAGCTTTCTTT. It specifies CASSLATGRGTEAFF.

The gene calls are TRBV6-5 and TRBJ1-2, with a weak D call TRBD1 (6 bases). Trimming pared 7 bases from V and 11 bases from J, leaving 20 bases between. CDR3 length: 13 amino acids. Germline assignment: CDR1 MNHEY and CDR2 SVGAGI. CDR3 in amino acids: CASTLKGGVRYTF. Written as DNA, the CDR3 is TGTGCCAGCACCCTCAAGGGGGGGGTCCGATACACCTTC.

This clone was found once. V and J are TRBV4-1 and TRBJ2-5; no clear D gene. The CDR3 extends over 15 amino acids. The V end was cut by 4 bases, the J end by 0 bases, with 12 bases between. The germline CDR1 and CDR2 sequences are MGHRA and YSYEKL. The CDR3 bases are TGCGCCAGCAGCCCCCGGGCCGGCTACCAAGAGACCCAGTACTTC. Translation: CASSPRAGYQETQYF.

Only a few counts were recorded for this clone. This chain connects TRBV7-2 to TRBJ1-2, with 11 bases that match TRBD1. This CDR3 is 16 amino acids long. Looked up from germline, CDR1 is SGHTA and CDR2 is FQGNSA. V gave up 5 bases and J gave up 4 bases; unmatched junction bases: 9. The CDR3 spells CASSASGTGGGYGYTF. The DNA of the CDR3 is TGTGCCAGCAGCGCCTCCGGGACAGGGGGAGGCTATGGCTACACCTTC.

This sequence joins TRBV14 and TRBJ2-1, with 9 positions matching TRBD2. Losses at the gene ends were 2 bases for V and 7 bases for J; bases not matched to a gene: 6. Germline V gene sequence: CDR1 SGHDN, CDR2 FVKESK. The CDR3 runs 15 residues. The chain's CDR3 is CASSQQKLAGNEQFF. DNA for the CDR3: TGTGCCAGCAGCCAACAAAAGCTAGCGGGAAATGAGCAGTTCTTC.

This clone has just one count. V usage is TRBV7-2 and J usage is TRBJ2-1; 9 nucleotides match TRBD2. This CDR3 has 16 amino acids. Losses at the gene ends were 5 bases for V and 7 bases for J; bases not matched to a gene: 12. CDR1 and CDR2 from the germline V gene are SGHTA and FQGNSA. The CDR3 loop reads CASSPAGGRALNEQFF. The CDR3, as DNA: TGTGCCAGCAGCCCCGCGGGCGGGAGGGCCCTAAATGAGCAGTTCTTC.

This chain connects TRBV18 to TRBJ1-2; no definite D call. The V and J ends lost 3 bases and 0 bases respectively, with 5 bases between them. The CDR3 runs to 13 residues. Germline CDR1 and CDR2: KGHSH and LQKENI. This chain's CDR3 is CASSPDANYGYTF. CDR3 bases: TGTGCCAGCTCACCCGACGCTAACTATGGCTACACCTTC.

The J gene is TRBJ2-3, the V gene TRBV5-6; 8 bases match TRBD2. With 1 base clipped from V and 0 bases from J, the junction kept 4 bases outside the gene matches. Per germline, CDR1 SGHDT and CDR2 YYEEEE. This CDR3 spans 16 amino acids. CDR3 protein: CASSLISGASTDTQYF. CDR3 DNA sequence: TGTGCCAGCAGCTTGATTAGCGGGGCTAGCACAGATACGCAGTATTTT. The variable domain in full, with the rest retrieved from reference TRBV5-6 and TRBJ2-3, is DAGVTQSPTHLIKTRGQQVTLRCSPKSGHDTVSWYQQALGQGPQFIFQYYEEEERQRGNFPDRFSGHQFPNYSSELNVNALLLGDSALYLCASSLISGASTDTQYFGPGTRLTVL.